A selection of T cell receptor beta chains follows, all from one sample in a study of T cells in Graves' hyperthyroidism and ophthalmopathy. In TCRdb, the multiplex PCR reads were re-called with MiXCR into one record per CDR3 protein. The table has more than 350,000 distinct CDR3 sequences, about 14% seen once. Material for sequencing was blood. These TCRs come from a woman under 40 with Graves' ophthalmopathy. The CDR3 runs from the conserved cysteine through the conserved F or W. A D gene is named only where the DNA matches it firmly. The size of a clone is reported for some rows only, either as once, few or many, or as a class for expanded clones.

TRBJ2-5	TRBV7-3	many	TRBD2	TGTGCCAGCAGCCCGGGGGCTAGCGGGGGATGGGGCCAGTACTTC	CASSPGASGGWGQYF
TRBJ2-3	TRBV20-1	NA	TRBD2	TGCAGTGCTAGAGCACTAGCGGGGGGGATCGCAGATACGCAGTATTTT	CSARALAGGIADTQYF
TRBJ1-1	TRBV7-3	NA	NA	TGTGCCAGCAGCTTTGGCAGGGGATCCGCTGAAGCTTTCTTT	CASSFGRGSAEAFF
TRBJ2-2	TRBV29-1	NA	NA	TGCAGCGTTGAAGGAATAGAGGCTAGGACCGGGGAGCTGTTTTTT	CSVEGIEARTGELFF
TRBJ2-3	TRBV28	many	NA	TGTGCCAGCAGTTTGTGGGCAGGGGGGGAAGATACGCAGTATTTT	CASSLWAGGEDTQYF
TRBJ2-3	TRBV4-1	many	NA	TGCGCCAGCAGCCAAGCGCAGGACCGAAGGGACACAGATACGCAGTATTTT	CASSQAQDRRDTDTQYF
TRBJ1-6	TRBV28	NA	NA	TGTGCCAGCAGTTCCGGGCCTCCCACGAATTCACCCCTCCACTTT	CASSSGPPTNSPLHF
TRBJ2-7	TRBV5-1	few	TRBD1	TGCGCCAGCAGACCGGGACAGGGGATCGACGAGCAGTACTTC	CASRPGQGIDEQYF
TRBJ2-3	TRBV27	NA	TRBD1	TGTGCCAGCAGGGACAGGGGAGTAGGGTTAGATACGCAGTATTTT	CASRDRGVGLDTQYF
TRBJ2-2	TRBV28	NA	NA	TGTGCCAGCAGCCGAATCACGGATCACTCCGGGGAGCTGTTTTTT	CASSRITDHSGELFF
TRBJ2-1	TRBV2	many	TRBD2	TGTGCCACCTCCCTTGATAGCGGGGGTCCCAATGAGCAGTTCTTC	CATSLDSGGPNEQFF
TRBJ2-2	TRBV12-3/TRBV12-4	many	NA	TGTGCCAGCAGTCCATGGGCCCCCACCGGGGAGCTGTTTTTT	CASSPWAPTGELFF